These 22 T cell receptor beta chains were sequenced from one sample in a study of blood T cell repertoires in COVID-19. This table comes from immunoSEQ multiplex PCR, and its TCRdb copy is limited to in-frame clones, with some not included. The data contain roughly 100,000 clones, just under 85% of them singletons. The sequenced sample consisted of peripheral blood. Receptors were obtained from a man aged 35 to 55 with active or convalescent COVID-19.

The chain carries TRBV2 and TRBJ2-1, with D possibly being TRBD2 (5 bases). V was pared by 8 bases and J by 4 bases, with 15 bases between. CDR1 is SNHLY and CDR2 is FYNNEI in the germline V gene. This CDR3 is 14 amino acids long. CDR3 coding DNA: TGTGCCAGCCTGCTTCCCCCGGGGTACAATGAGCAGTTCTTC. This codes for CASLLPPGYNEQFF.

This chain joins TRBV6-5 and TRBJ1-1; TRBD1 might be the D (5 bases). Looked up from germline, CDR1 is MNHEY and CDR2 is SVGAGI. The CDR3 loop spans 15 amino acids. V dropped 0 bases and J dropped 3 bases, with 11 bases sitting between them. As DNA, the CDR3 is TGTGCCAGCAGTTACTCGGGCAGGGCGGACACTGAAGCTTTCTTT. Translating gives CASSYSGRADTEAFF.

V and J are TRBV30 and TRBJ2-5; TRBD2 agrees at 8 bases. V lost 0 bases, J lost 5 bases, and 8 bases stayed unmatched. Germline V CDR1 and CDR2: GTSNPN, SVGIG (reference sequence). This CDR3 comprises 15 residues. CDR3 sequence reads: CAWSVLAGGAETQYF. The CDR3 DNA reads TGTGCCTGGAGTGTACTGGCGGGGGGTGCGGAGACCCAGTACTTC.

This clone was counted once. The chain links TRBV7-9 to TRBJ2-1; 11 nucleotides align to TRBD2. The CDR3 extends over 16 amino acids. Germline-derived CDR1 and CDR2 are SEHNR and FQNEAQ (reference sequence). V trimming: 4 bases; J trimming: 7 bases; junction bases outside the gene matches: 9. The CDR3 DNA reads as TGTGCCAGCAGCTCGCCGCCTAGCGGGGGGTCTAATGAGCAGTTCTTC. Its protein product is CASSSPPSGGSNEQFF.

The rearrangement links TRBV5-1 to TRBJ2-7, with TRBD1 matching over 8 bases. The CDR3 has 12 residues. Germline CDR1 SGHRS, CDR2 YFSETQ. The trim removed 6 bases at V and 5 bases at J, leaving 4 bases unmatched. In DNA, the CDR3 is TGCGCCAGCAACGCACAGGGGGACGAGCAGTACTTC. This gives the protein CASNAQGDEQYF.

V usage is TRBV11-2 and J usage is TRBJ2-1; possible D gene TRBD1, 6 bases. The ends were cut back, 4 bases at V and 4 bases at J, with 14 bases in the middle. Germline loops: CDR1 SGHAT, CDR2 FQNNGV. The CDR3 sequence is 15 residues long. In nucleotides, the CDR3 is TGTGCCAGCAGCTACCCACAGGGCGTATACAATGAGCAGTTCTTC. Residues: CASSYPQGVYNEQFF.

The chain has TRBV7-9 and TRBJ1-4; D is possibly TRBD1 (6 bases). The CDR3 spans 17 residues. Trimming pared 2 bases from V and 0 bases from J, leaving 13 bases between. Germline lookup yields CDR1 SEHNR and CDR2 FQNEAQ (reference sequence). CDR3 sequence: CASSLLRDTSTNEKLFF. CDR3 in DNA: TGTGCCAGCAGCTTATTACGGGACACTTCAACTAATGAAAAACTGTTTTTT.

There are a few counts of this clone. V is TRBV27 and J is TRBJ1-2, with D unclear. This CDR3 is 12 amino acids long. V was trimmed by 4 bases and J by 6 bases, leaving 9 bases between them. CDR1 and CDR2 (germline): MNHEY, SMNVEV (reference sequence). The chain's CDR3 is CASSSGSHGYTF. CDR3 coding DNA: TGTGCCAGCAGTTCAGGAAGTCATGGCTACACCTTC.

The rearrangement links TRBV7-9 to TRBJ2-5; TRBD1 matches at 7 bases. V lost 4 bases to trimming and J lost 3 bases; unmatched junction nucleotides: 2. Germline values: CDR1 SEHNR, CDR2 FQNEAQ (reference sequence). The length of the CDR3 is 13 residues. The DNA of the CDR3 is TGTGCCAGCAGCTATGACAGGGAAGAGACCCAGTACTTC. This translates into CASSYDREETQYF. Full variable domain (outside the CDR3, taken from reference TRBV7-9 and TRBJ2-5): DTGVSQNPRHKITKRGQNVTFRCDPISEHNRLYWYRQTLGQGPEFLTYFQNEAQLEKSRLLSDRFSAERPKGSFSTLEIQRTEQGDSAMYLCASSYDREETQYFGPGTRLLVL.

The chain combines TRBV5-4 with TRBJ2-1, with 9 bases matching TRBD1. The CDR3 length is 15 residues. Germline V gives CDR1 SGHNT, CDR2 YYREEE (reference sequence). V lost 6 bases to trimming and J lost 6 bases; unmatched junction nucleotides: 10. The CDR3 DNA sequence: TGTGCCAGCACCTCACAGGGGGCTATAGGCAATGAGCAGTTCTTC. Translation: CASTSQGAIGNEQFF. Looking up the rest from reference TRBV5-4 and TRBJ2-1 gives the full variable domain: ETGVTQSPTHLIKTRGQQVTLRCSSQSGHNTVSWYQQALGQGPQFIFQYYREEENGRGNFPPRFSGLQFPNYSSELNVNALELDDSALYLCASTSQGAIGNEQFFGPGTRLTVL.

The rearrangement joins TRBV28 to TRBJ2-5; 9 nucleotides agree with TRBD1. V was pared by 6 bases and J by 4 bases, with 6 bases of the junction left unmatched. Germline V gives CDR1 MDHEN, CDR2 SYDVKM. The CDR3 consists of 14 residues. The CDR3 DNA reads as TGTGCCAGCAGACTGGGACAGGGAGGAGAGACCCAGTACTTC. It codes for CASRLGQGGETQYF.

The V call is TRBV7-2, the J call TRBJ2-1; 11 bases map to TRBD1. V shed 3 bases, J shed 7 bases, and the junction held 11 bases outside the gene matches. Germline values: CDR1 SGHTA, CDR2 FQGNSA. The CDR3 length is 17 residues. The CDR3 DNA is TGTGCCAGCAGCTTCCCGCCAGCCGGGACAGGGGGAAATGAGCAGTTCTTC. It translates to CASSFPPAGTGGNEQFF. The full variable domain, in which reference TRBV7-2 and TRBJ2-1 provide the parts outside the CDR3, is GAGVSQSPSNKVTEKGKDVELRCDPISGHTALYWYRQSLGQGLEFLIYFQGNSAPDKSGLPSDRFSAERTGGSVSTLTIQRTQQEDSAVYLCASSFPPAGTGGNEQFFGPGTRLTVL.

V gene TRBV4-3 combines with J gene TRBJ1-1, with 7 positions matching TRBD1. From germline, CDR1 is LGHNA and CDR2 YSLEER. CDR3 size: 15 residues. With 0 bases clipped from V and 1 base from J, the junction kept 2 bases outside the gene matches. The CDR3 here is CASSQERGQNTEAFF. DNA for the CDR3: TGCGCCAGCAGCCAAGAAAGGGGGCAGAACACTGAAGCTTTCTTT.

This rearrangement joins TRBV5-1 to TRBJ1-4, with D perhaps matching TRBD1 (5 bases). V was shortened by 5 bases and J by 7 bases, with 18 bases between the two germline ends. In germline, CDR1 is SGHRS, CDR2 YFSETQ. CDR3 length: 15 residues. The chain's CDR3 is CASSPGGTLIEKLFF. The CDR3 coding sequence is TGCGCCAGCAGTCCTGGGGGGACCCTAATTGAAAAACTGTTTTTT. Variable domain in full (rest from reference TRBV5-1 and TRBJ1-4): KAGVTQTPRYLIKTRGQQVTLSCSPISGHRSVSWYQQTPGQGLQFLFEYFSETQRNKGNFPGRFSGRQFSNSRSEMNVSTLELGDSALYLCASSPGGTLIEKLFFGSGTQLSVL.

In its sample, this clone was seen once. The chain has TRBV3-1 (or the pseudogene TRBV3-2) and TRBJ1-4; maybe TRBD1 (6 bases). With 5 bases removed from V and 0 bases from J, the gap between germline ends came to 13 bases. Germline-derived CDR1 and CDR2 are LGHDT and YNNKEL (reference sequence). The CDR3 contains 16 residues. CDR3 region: CASSDPRQATNEKLFF. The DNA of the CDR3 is TGTGCCAGCAGCGACCCCAGACAGGCAACTAATGAAAAACTGTTTTTT.

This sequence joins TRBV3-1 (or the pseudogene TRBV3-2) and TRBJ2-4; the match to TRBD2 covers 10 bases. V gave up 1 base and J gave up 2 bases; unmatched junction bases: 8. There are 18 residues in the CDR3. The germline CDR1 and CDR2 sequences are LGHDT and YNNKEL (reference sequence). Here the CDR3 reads CASSQGVAGGSTKNIQYF. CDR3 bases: TGTGCCAGCAGCCAAGGGGTAGCGGGGGGTAGCACCAAAAACATTCAGTACTTC.

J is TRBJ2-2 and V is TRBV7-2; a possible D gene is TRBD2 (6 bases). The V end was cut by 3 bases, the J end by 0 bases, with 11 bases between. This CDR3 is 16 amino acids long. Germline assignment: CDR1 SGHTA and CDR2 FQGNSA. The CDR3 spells CASSFRAGSNTGELFF. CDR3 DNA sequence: TGTGCCAGCAGCTTCCGTGCGGGATCGAACACCGGGGAGCTGTTTTTT.

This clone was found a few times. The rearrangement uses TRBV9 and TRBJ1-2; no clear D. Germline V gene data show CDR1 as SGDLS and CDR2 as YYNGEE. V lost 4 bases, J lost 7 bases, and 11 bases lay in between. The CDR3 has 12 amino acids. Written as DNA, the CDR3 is TGTGCCAGCAGCCCAATGGGGAGTGGCTACACCTTC. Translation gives CASSPMGSGYTF.

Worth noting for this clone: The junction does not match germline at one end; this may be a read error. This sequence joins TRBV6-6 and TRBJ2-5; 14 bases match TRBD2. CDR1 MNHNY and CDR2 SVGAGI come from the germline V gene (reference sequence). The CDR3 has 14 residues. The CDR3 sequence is CASSYGTSGGFGNF. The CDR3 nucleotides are TGTGCCAGCAGTTATGGGACTAGCGGGGGCTTCGGGAACTTC.

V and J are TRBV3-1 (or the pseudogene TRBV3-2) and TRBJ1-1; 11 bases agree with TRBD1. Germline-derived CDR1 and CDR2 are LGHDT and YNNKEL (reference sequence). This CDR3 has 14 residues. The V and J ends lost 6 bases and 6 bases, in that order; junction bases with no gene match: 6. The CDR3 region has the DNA TGTGCCAGCAGTCCCAGGACAGGGGGCGCTGAAGCTTTCTTT. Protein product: CASSPRTGGAEAFF.

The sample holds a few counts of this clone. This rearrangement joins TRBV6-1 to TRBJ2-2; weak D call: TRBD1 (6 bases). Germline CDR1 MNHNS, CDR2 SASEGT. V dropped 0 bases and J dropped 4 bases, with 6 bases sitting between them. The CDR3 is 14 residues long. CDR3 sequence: CASSEAGATGELFF. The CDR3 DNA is TGTGCCAGCAGTGAAGCGGGGGCCACCGGGGAGCTGTTTTTT.

Here the CDR3 DNA reads TGTGCCAGCAGCCCCCTACTAGCGGGGGGGGACGAGACCCAGTACTTC. The encoded protein is CASSPLLAGGDETQYF. V is TRBV7-3 and J is TRBJ2-5; 13 positions agree with TRBD2. Trimming cost V 5 bases and J 5 bases; bases outside gene matches: 8. This CDR3 has 16 residues. The germline V gene encodes CDR1 SGHTA and CDR2 FQGTGA.